These 2 T cell receptor beta chains originate from one sample sequenced in a study of STAT5B mutations in CD4+ large granular lymphocyte leukemia. Profiling relied on immunoSEQ multiplex PCR, and the TCRdb table lists in-frame clones only, not all of them. The profile shows 30,000 to 40,000 clones, around 80% of them singletons. Sequences were obtained from CD4+ T cells from blood buffy coats. All receptors come from a human donor in good health.

Only a few counts were recorded for this clone. The V gene is TRBV6-5, the J gene TRBJ1-5; D is ambiguous. V gave up 4 bases and J gave up 9 bases, with 19 bases separating them. The CDR3 is 15 amino acids. Germline lookup yields CDR1 MNHEY and CDR2 SVGAGI. The CDR3 region is CASSSLQGLKGPQHF. In nucleotides, the CDR3 is TGTGCCAGCAGTTCGCTACAAGGGTTAAAAGGGCCCCAGCATTTT.

Note on this clone: Other nucleotide sequences from this sample produce the same CDR3. The CDR3: CASSVGEETQYF. CDR3 DNA: TGTGCCAGCAGCGTAGGGGAGGAGACCCAGTACTTC. The chain carries TRBV9 and TRBJ2-5, with D perhaps matching TRBD2 (5 bases). CDR1 and CDR2 from the germline V gene are SGDLS and YYNGEE. The V end was cut by 0 bases, the J end by 5 bases, with 5 bases between. CDR3 size: 12 residues.